The 11 T cell receptor beta chains presented below share a single source sample, sequenced in a study of tumor-infiltrating lymphocytes in localized non-small cell lung cancer. Using immunoSEQ multiplex PCR, the repertoire was profiled, and TCRdb retains in-frame clones only, with some absent. The repertoire includes 7,000 to 9,500 clones, more than 65% of them detected once, and roughly 4.6% sits in the top ten. Sequenced material: lung tumor tissue. Every receptor here comes from a human donor with non-small cell lung cancer.

This clone has just a few counts. The chain has TRBV4-1 and TRBJ2-5; 10 bases fit TRBD1. With V trimmed by 4 bases and J by 5 bases, 1 base remained unmatched. CDR3 length: 13 residues. The germline V gene has CDR1 MGHRA and CDR2 YSYEKL. CDR3 in amino acids: CASSRTGGETQYF. The CDR3 bases are TGCGCCAGCAGCCGGACAGGGGGGGAGACCCAGTACTTC.

This sequence joins TRBV7-8 and TRBJ1-5, with D unresolved. The V gene lost 5 bases and the J gene lost 7 bases, with 15 bases spanning the gap. The CDR3 extends over 14 amino acids. Germline V CDR1 and CDR2: SGHVS, FQNEAQ. The CDR3 DNA follows: TGTGCCAGCAGCCCGGACGGGTTTAACCAGCCCCAGCATTTT. This gives the protein CASSPDGFNQPQHF.

The chain employs TRBV15 and TRBJ1-1; 7 bases are shared with TRBD1. V trimming: 6 bases; J trimming: 9 bases; junction bases outside the gene matches: 13. Germline V CDR1 and CDR2: LNHNV, YYDKDF (reference sequence). The CDR3 consists of 14 residues. The CDR3 DNA sequence: TGTGCCACCAGAGGGCCGACAGGGAGTTTGAAAGCTTTCTTT. As protein: CATRGPTGSLKAFF.

The V and J genes are TRBV28 and TRBJ2-1, with D unclear. Germline-derived CDR1 and CDR2 are MDHEN and SYDVKM. V was cut by 8 bases and J by 9 bases, with 14 bases left in between. The CDR3 length is 12 residues. CDR3: CASAASFSEQFF. The CDR3 DNA reads TGTGCCAGCGCCGCATCGTTCAGTGAGCAGTTCTTC.

V is TRBV5-6 and J is TRBJ1-5; D might be TRBD1 (5 bases). Deletions cut 1 base from V and 6 bases from J, with 8 bases between. This CDR3 has 13 amino acids. Germline assignment: CDR1 SGHDT and CDR2 YYEEEE. The DNA for the CDR3 is TGTGCCAGCAGCTTGCAGGGTGGTCAGCCCCAGCATTTT. Its translation is CASSLQGGQPQHF.

The table lists this clone with a few counts. The CDR3 loop is CAWSADLGGNQPQHF. CDR3 DNA sequence: TGTGCCTGGAGTGCCGACCTGGGTGGCAATCAGCCCCAGCATTTT. The chain combines TRBV30 with TRBJ1-5; unclear D gene. Germline V gives CDR1 GTSNPN, CDR2 SVGIG (reference sequence). This CDR3 region has 15 residues. Trimming left V 1 base short and J 2 bases short, with 12 bases between.

About this clone itself: One end of the junction does not line up with germline, which may come from a read error. V is TRBV5-1 and J is TRBJ1-1; the D is unclear. The germline CDR1 and CDR2 sequences are SGHRS and YFSETQ. CDR3 length: 14 residues. The CDR3 region is CASNLVVAGDEAFF. The CDR3 DNA sequence: TGCGCCAGCAACTTGGTGGTAGCCGGGGATGAAGCTTTCTTT.

This clone was recorded only once. An end of the junction does not agree with germline; a read error may underlie this. The chain joins TRBV4-3 to TRBJ1-5; D possibly corresponds to TRBD1 (5 bases). This CDR3 is 16 amino acids long. CDR1 and CDR2 (germline): LGHNA, YSLEER. The CDR3 reads CASSQGRWQDNQSQHF. The DNA for the CDR3 is TGCGCCAGCAGCCAAGGTAGATGGCAGGACAATCAGTCCCAGCATTTT.

CDR3 in amino acids: CASSGVNQPQHF. The CDR3 DNA reads as TGTGCCAGCAGCGGTGTAAATCAGCCCCAGCATTTT. V gene TRBV7-2 combines with J gene TRBJ1-5; D is undetermined. Trimming took 5 bases from V and 4 from J, leaving 6 bases between them. The CDR3 consists of 12 residues. Germline CDR1 SGHTA, CDR2 FQGNSA.

V usage is TRBV7-9 and J usage is TRBJ1-3; no firm D call. Trimming stripped 1 base from V and 0 bases from J, with 7 bases between. This CDR3 region has 15 residues. Germline CDR1 and CDR2: SEHNR and FQNEAQ (reference sequence). In DNA form, the CDR3 reads TGTGCCAGCAGCTTAGGCCATCTCTCTGGAAACACCATATATTTT. This encodes CASSLGHLSGNTIYF.

The genes are TRBV29-1 and TRBJ2-5; D not certain. The ends were cut back, 7 bases at V and 3 bases at J, with 15 bases in the middle. Germline V gene data show CDR1 as SQVTM and CDR2 as ANQGSEA. CDR3 length equals 13 residues. The CDR3 DNA sequence: TGCAGCGGTCTGACATATTCGAAAGAGACCCAGTACTTC. Translating gives CSGLTYSKETQYF. The complete variable domain, with remaining parts taken from reference TRBV29-1 and TRBJ2-5, reads SAVISQKPSRDICQRGTSLTIQCQVDSQVTMMFWYRQQPGQSLTLIATANQGSEATYESGFVIDKFPISRPNLTFSTLTVSNMSPEDSSIYLCSGLTYSKETQYFGPGTRLLVL.